This T cell receptor beta chain appears in the sequencing data of a study of shared clonotypes between healthy human individuals. Positive CCR7 selection of CD45RO-negative cells yielded the naive CD8 cells, and terminally differentiated effector memory CD45RA+ cells were excluded. The donors were adults (healthy and HIV-negative) with no recent acute infections or vaccinations. Deep level was the assay's run setting. Libraries were prepared by immunoSEQ multiplex PCR; TCRdb keeps only in-frame clonotypes and omits some of them. The sample consists of around 2,100,000 clones, approximately 95% of them appearing once. CDR1 and CDR2 (germline): MNHEY, SVGAGI. CDR3 length equals 13 residues. The V and J ends lost 1 base and 4 bases respectively, with 7 bases between them.

The sample comprised naive CD8+ T cells sorted from blood. V is TRBV6-5 and J is TRBJ1-2, with unresolved D. The source of this sequence is a man aged 18 to 29 in good health. CDR3 in DNA: TGTGCCAGCAGTTACTTAACCGGCTATGGCTACACCTTC. Translated, it gives CASSYLTGYGYTF.